The 10 T cell receptor beta chains reported below all come from one sample, sequenced in a study of blood T cell repertoires in COVID-19. Data came from immunoSEQ multiplex PCR; TCRdb stores just in-frame clones and leaves some out. The sample comprises about 360,000 clones, more than 75% of which are singletons, and about 3% rests with the top ten. Sequencing was done on a sample of peripheral blood. These receptors all stem from a human donor in a cohort sampled during active COVID-19.

The chain combines TRBV7-2 with TRBJ1-1; 8 nucleotides align to TRBD1. CDR1 SGHTA and CDR2 FQGNSA come from the germline V gene. V was pared by 4 bases and J by 3 bases, with 10 bases of the junction left unmatched. This CDR3 has 16 residues. CDR3 nucleotides: TGTGCCAGCAGCTACGGTCGGTTGACAGGGGACACTGAAGCTTTCTTT. Amino acid sequence: CASSYGRLTGDTEAFF.

The rearrangement links TRBV14 to TRBJ1-5; D unresolved. Looked up from germline, CDR1 is SGHDN and CDR2 is FVKESK. The CDR3 is 12 residues long. The ends were cut back, 4 bases at V and 9 bases at J, with 10 bases in the middle. In DNA form, the CDR3 reads TGTGCCAGCAGCCTCCAACGGGGGCCCCAGCATTTT. Translating gives CASSLQRGPQHF.

This sequence joins TRBV27 and TRBJ1-5; D may be TRBD1 (5 bases). This CDR3 contains 12 residues. Trimming removed 5 bases from V and 14 bases from J, with 16 bases in between. Germline V gives CDR1 MNHEY, CDR2 SMNVEV (reference sequence). CDR3 loop: CASSIPGLPKHF. The CDR3 nucleotides read TGTGCCAGCAGTATTCCGGGACTACCGAAGCATTTT.

The rearrangement links TRBV5-6 to TRBJ2-5, with 10 bases identical to TRBD2. Germline V gene data show CDR1 as SGHDT and CDR2 as YYEEEE. The CDR3 covers 14 residues. V shed 7 bases, J shed 5 bases, and the junction held 8 bases outside the gene matches. Here the CDR3 reads CASLLASGSETQYF. In nucleotides, the CDR3 is TGTGCCAGCCTTCTGGCTAGCGGGAGTGAGACCCAGTACTTC.

Here the CDR3 DNA reads TGTGCCAGCAGTGAGCGGGACTTCTCCCCGGGGAAAGAGACCCAGTACTTC. This sequence encodes CASSERDFSPGKETQYF. J is TRBJ2-5 and V is TRBV2, with D perhaps TRBD2 (6 bases). This CDR3 region has 17 residues. Germline CDR1 reads SNHLY; CDR2 reads FYNNEI. V was pared by 3 bases and J by 3 bases, with 20 bases between.

The chain is built from TRBV15 and TRBJ2-3, with a weak D call TRBD1 (7 bases). The CDR3 contains 19 residues. V gave up 4 bases and J gave up 0 bases, with 23 bases separating them. Germline CDR1 and CDR2: LNHNV and YYDKDF (reference sequence). In DNA form, the CDR3 reads TGTGCCACCAGCAACTCCGTCGGGAGAGGGGGCTCTAGCACAGATACGCAGTATTTT. Protein sequence: CATSNSVGRGGSSTDTQYF.

This chain uses TRBV18 with TRBJ2-7, with 15 bases lining up with TRBD2. This CDR3 contains 16 residues. Germline CDR1 and CDR2: KGHSH and LQKENI. V trimming: 4 bases; J trimming: 6 bases; junction bases outside the gene matches: 7. The DNA of the CDR3 is TGTGCCAGCTCACACGGACTAGCGGGAGGGCGCCTCGAGCAGTACTTC. As protein: CASSHGLAGGRLEQYF.

The chain joins TRBV7-2 to TRBJ1-1; TRBD1 agrees at 9 bases. CDR1 and CDR2 from the germline V gene are SGHTA and FQGNSA. The CDR3 runs to 17 residues. Trimming removed 0 bases from V and 0 bases from J; junction bases left unmatched: 5. The CDR3, as DNA: TGTGCCAGCAGCTTAGCCCTGAACAGGGGGCTGAACACTGAAGCTTTCTTT. It specifies CASSLALNRGLNTEAFF.

V and J are TRBV3-1 (or the pseudogene TRBV3-2) and TRBJ2-5; weak D call: TRBD1 (5 bases). The CDR3 loop spans 15 amino acids. Trimming stripped 1 base from V and 1 base from J, with 10 bases between. Germline-derived CDR1 and CDR2 are LGHDT and YNNKEL (reference sequence). DNA of the CDR3: TGTGCCAGCAGCCAAGTGCAGGGCCGCCAAGAGACCCAGTACTTC. Translated, it gives CASSQVQGRQETQYF.

On this clone: This sample also contains other DNA sequences that code for the same CDR3. The rearrangement uses TRBV30 and TRBJ1-5; 9 bases are a match to TRBD1. Unmatched junction bases numbered 1, after V lost 3 bases and J lost 4 bases. Germline V gene lookup returns CDR1 GTSNPN and CDR2 SVGIG (reference sequence). The length of the CDR3 is 13 residues. The DNA of the CDR3 is TGTGCCTGGAGCGGGACAGGGAATCAGCCCCAGCATTTT. It specifies CAWSGTGNQPQHF.